A selection of T cell receptor beta chains follows, all from one sample in a study of T cell changes during pregnancy in multiple sclerosis. Repertoires were generated with immunoSEQ multiplex PCR, while TCRdb's copy carries only in-frame clones and drops some. The repertoire consists of roughly 40,000 clones, with roughly 90% occurring once and the leading ten covering approximately 0.73%. Material: CD4+ T cells from peripheral blood mononuclear cells, obtained in the first trimester of pregnancy. The source of these receptors is a female donor with multiple sclerosis, enrolled in a pregnancy study. CDR3s include the opening cysteine and the closing phenylalanine or tryptophan. A D gene is named only where the DNA matches it firmly. A row's size may be missing; if present it is once, few, many or a size class.

j_call: TRBJ2-7
d_call: TRBD2
clone_size: NA
v_call: TRBV6-1
cdr3_aa: CASGLWGSGSHEQYF
cdr3_nt: TGTGCCAGCGGCCTTTGGGGTAGCGGGAGTCACGAGCAGTACTTC

j_call: TRBJ2-1
d_call: TRBD2
clone_size: NA
v_call: TRBV4-3
cdr3_aa: CASSQVQRELRNEQFF
cdr3_nt: TGCGCCAGCAGCCAAGTTCAGCGGGAGCTTAGGAATGAGCAGTTCTTC

j_call: TRBJ1-5
d_call: TRBD1
clone_size: few
v_call: TRBV7-2
cdr3_aa: CASSFTGGRPQHF
cdr3_nt: TGTGCCAGCAGCTTTACAGGGGGCCGGCCCCAGCATTTT

j_call: TRBJ1-2
d_call: NA
clone_size: NA
v_call: TRBV7-8
cdr3_aa: CASSSGTSNYGYTF
cdr3_nt: TGTGCCAGCAGCTCCGGGACATCTAACTATGGCTACACCTTC

j_call: TRBJ1-1
d_call: TRBD1
clone_size: NA
v_call: TRBV19
cdr3_aa: CASRPDRGGAFF
cdr3_nt: TGTGCCAGTAGACCGGACAGGGGAGGAGCTTTCTTT

j_call: TRBJ2-3
d_call: TRBD2
clone_size: NA
v_call: TRBV5-6
cdr3_aa: CASSFRTGGRRDTQYF
cdr3_nt: TGTGCCAGCAGCTTTCGAACGGGAGGCCGGAGAGATACGCAGTATTTT

j_call: TRBJ2-3
d_call: NA
clone_size: NA
v_call: TRBV5-1
cdr3_aa: CASSLLLGGDTQYF
cdr3_nt: TGCGCCAGCAGCTTGTTGCTAGGAGGGGATACGCAGTATTTT

j_call: TRBJ1-2
d_call: TRBD1
clone_size: NA
v_call: TRBV5-6
cdr3_aa: CASSWRTGEGHGYTF
cdr3_nt: TGTGCCAGCAGCTGGAGGACAGGGGAGGGTCATGGCTACACCTTC

j_call: TRBJ1-2
d_call: TRBD1
clone_size: NA
v_call: TRBV5-1
cdr3_aa: CASSLGGQGAYDYGYTF
cdr3_nt: TGCGCCAGCAGCTTGGGTGGACAGGGGGCCTATGATTATGGCTACACCTTC

j_call: TRBJ2-6
d_call: NA
clone_size: NA
v_call: TRBV11-2
cdr3_aa: CASKALSGANVLTF
cdr3_nt: TGTGCCAGCAAAGCACTCTCTGGGGCCAACGTCCTGACTTTC

j_call: TRBJ2-3
d_call: TRBD2
clone_size: NA
v_call: TRBV2
cdr3_aa: CADRTSGGTDTQYF
cdr3_nt: TGTGCCGACCGGACTAGCGGGGGCACAGATACGCAGTATTTT

j_call: TRBJ1-2
d_call: NA
clone_size: once
v_call: TRBV19
cdr3_aa: CAISEQPGGYTF
cdr3_nt: TGTGCCATATCGGAGCAACCGGGTGGCTACACCTTC

j_call: TRBJ1-1
d_call: TRBD1
clone_size: NA
v_call: TRBV30
cdr3_aa: CAWSVGTGGKEAFF
cdr3_nt: TGTGCCTGGAGTGTGGGAACAGGGGGAAAAGAAGCTTTCTTT

j_call: TRBJ2-1
d_call: NA
clone_size: NA
v_call: TRBV18
cdr3_aa: CASSQSYGGAGNNEQFF
cdr3_nt: TGTGCCAGCTCACAATCTTACGGAGGGGCAGGAAACAATGAGCAGTTCTTC

j_call: TRBJ2-3
d_call: TRBD2
clone_size: NA
v_call: TRBV9
cdr3_aa: CASSPTGTITDTQYF
cdr3_nt: TGTGCCAGCAGCCCGACCGGGACTATCACAGATACGCAGTATTTT

j_call: TRBJ2-5
d_call: NA
clone_size: NA
v_call: TRBV28
cdr3_aa: CASSLQGPGKVETQYF
cdr3_nt: TGTGCCAGCAGTTTACAGGGGCCGGGGAAGGTGGAGACCCAGTACTTC

j_call: TRBJ2-3
d_call: NA
clone_size: NA
v_call: TRBV9
cdr3_aa: CASSAGWRTDTQYF
cdr3_nt: TGTGCCAGCAGCGCCGGGTGGCGCACAGATACGCAGTATTTT

j_call: TRBJ1-3
d_call: NA
clone_size: NA
v_call: TRBV4-1
cdr3_aa: CASSQPSSHGGPGNTIYF
cdr3_nt: TGCGCCAGCAGCCAACCCTCTTCGCACGGGGGACCGGGAAACACCATATATTTT

j_call: TRBJ1-4
d_call: TRBD1
clone_size: NA
v_call: TRBV7-6
cdr3_aa: CASSLNTGQGAKLFF
cdr3_nt: TGTGCCAGCAGCTTAAATACGGGACAGGGGGCGAAACTGTTTTTT

j_call: TRBJ2-7
d_call: TRBD1
clone_size: NA
v_call: TRBV25-1
cdr3_aa: CASTSDRRPYEQYF
cdr3_nt: TGTGCCAGCACCTCGGACAGGCGTCCCTACGAGCAGTACTTC

j_call: TRBJ2-2
d_call: TRBD1
clone_size: NA
v_call: TRBV15
cdr3_aa: CATSRGSDRETGELFF
cdr3_nt: TGTGCCACCAGCAGAGGCTCCGACAGGGAAACCGGGGAGCTGTTTTTT

j_call: TRBJ2-7
d_call: TRBD2
clone_size: NA
v_call: TRBV28
cdr3_aa: CASRYPSGPSSYEQYF
cdr3_nt: TGTGCCAGCAGATATCCTAGCGGGCCTAGCTCCTACGAGCAGTACTTC

j_call: TRBJ2-1
d_call: TRBD2
clone_size: NA
v_call: TRBV5-6
cdr3_aa: CASSLGGGYYNEQFF
cdr3_nt: TGTGCCAGCAGCTTGGGGGGAGGGTACTACAATGAGCAGTTCTTC